This T cell receptor (beta chain) was captured in a study of shared clonotypes between healthy human individuals. For every subset, genomic DNA was evenly distributed across several immunoSEQ plates. Study processing details: ImmunoSEQ yielded junction-only sequences lacking quality scores, so filtering differed. The protocol was immunoSEQ multiplex PCR, while the TCRdb copy is restricted to in-frame clones and leaves out a portion. Clone size and V and J calls were adopted from that table, with D and trimming inferred from the DNA. The data hold 2 million or so clones, with approximately 94% observed a single time. V lost 10 bases to trimming and J lost 4 bases, with 17 bases between them. The V gene's germline CDR1 is MNHNY and CDR2 SVGAGI (reference sequence). This CDR3 contains 13 residues. CD45RO-negative cells were positively selected for CCR7, leaving out terminally differentiated effector memory CD45RA+ cells.

The sequenced material came from naive CD8+ T cells sorted from blood. The clonotype comes from a man between 18 and 35 years old in good health. The chain recombines TRBV6-6 with TRBJ2-7, with D possibly being TRBD1 (5 bases). CDR3 region: CATSSGPDYEQYF. The CDR3 region has the DNA TGTGCCACCTCCTCAGGGCCGGATTACGAGCAGTACTTC.